This T cell receptor (beta chain) was observed in a study of T-cell reconstitution after alpha-beta-depleted transplantation in children. This clonotype has at least ten counts. Unique molecular identifiers were incorporated during preparation of the TCRbeta library. Using its own MiXCR run on the PCR reads, TCRdb lists one record per CDR3 protein. The sample contains around 240,000 distinct CDR3 sequences, approximately 9.7% of which appear only once. Source: PBMCs from the stem cell graft donor, taken from the stem cell graft. This clonotype was sampled from a human donor who donated a stem cell graft to a child with SCID.

The CDR3 sequence: CASSPTGAGNTIYF. For the CDR3, the DNA is TGCGCCAGCAGCCCGACCGGGGCTGGAAACACCATATATTTT. This chain connects TRBV5-1 to TRBJ1-3; D not resolved. This CDR3 comprises 14 residues. With 4 bases removed from V and 2 bases from J, the gap between germline ends came to 10 bases. Germline assignment: CDR1 SGHRS and CDR2 YFSETQ.